Described below is a single T cell receptor beta chain sequence and its context. What it recognizes is unknown. The data originate from a study of CD8+ T cells in alopecia areata. Study-wide context: The study gave treated patients oral tofacitinib at 5 to 10 mg twice daily. The authors scored treated patients' severity by affected scalp percentage. Whole-study findings and limits: Greater clonality was observed in lesional scalp samples, especially alopecia totalis/universalis, versus normal scalp.

The treatment here: oral pan-JAK inhibitor, 5-10 mg twice daily. The CDR3 is made up of 15 amino acids. Germline CDR1 and CDR2: WSHSY and SAAADI. V trimming: 4 bases; J trimming: 5 bases; junction bases outside the gene matches: 8. The authors extracted RNA and reverse transcribed it into cDNA as the sequencing template. Profiled with immunoSEQ multiplex PCR; TCRdb holds only in-frame clones, not every one. There are 110,000 to 150,000 clones in the sample; roughly 52% occur only once, and 15% to 20% lies in the top ten. The source material was CD8+ T cells sorted from blood, sampled at week 4, from a patient treated with tofacitinib. The chain recombines TRBV10-2 with TRBJ2-3; 8 bases are shared with TRBD2. The origin of this receptor is a human donor with alopecia areata. CDR3 sequence (DNA): TGCGCCAGCAGTGTCTTACGGGGGGGCGAAGATACGCAGTATTTT. This translates into CASSVLRGGEDTQYF.